A selection of T cell receptor beta chains follows, all from one sample in a study of immune cell composition in non-small cell lung cancer. This table comes from immunoSEQ multiplex PCR, and its TCRdb copy is limited to in-frame clones, with some not included. The table lists around 6,400 clones, around 77% of them singletons, with 6.3% in the top ten. The sample consisted of non-adjacent lung tissue. The receptor set was obtained from a human donor with non-small cell lung cancer. CDR3s include the opening cysteine and the closing phenylalanine or tryptophan. Each record gives: J gene, D gene, clone size, V gene, CDR3 protein, CDR3 DNA. The D gene is left open where the match is weak. Clone size, where shown, is once, few, many, or a class for clones that have expanded.

TRBJ1-5,-,once,TRBV6-1,CASKLGGHHNQPQHF,TGTGCCAGCAAATTGGGAGGACATCACAATCAGCCCCAGCATTTT
TRBJ2-1,TRBD2,-,TRBV27,CASSLGTSGDEQFF,TGTGCCAGCAGTTTAGGGACTAGCGGGGACGAGCAGTTCTTC
TRBJ2-7,TRBD2,once,TRBV6-1,CASSEAVGLDARYEQYF,TGTGCCAGCAGTGAAGCGGTAGGACTAGACGCCCGTTACGAGCAGTACTTC
TRBJ2-7,TRBD1,-,TRBV11-3,CASSAGTGMNEQYF,TGTGCCAGCAGCGCCGGGACAGGGATGAACGAGCAGTACTTC
TRBJ2-3,-,-,TRBV6-6,CASSYTGPSTDTQYF,TGTGCCAGCAGTTACACAGGTCCTAGCACAGATACGCAGTATTTT
TRBJ2-7,TRBD2,-,TRBV7-2,CASSSSGTSYEQYF,TGTGCCAGCAGCTCTAGCGGGACCTCCTACGAGCAGTACTTC
TRBJ2-7,TRBD1,-,TRBV27,CASSNDRGPYEQYF,TGTGCCAGCAGTAACGACAGGGGGCCCTACGAGCAGTACTTC
TRBJ2-1,-,-,TRBV11-1,CASSSLTSSYNEQFF,TGTGCCAGCAGCTCCCTTACGAGCTCCTACAATGAGCAGTTCTTC
TRBJ2-1,-,-,TRBV28,CASSFTRTYNEQFF,TGTGCCAGCAGTTTCACTAGAACCTACAATGAGCAGTTCTTC
TRBJ2-3,-,-,TRBV5-6,CASSLETADTQYF,TGTGCCAGCAGCTTGGAAACGGCAGATACGCAGTATTTT
TRBJ1-3,-,-,TRBV7-6,CASRIRVAGNTIYF,TGTGCCAGCAGGATCAGGGTGGCCGGAAACACCATATATTTT
TRBJ1-6,-,-,TRBV6-5,CASSSTGFGNSPLHF,TGTGCCAGCAGTTCGACAGGATTCGGTAATTCACCCCTCCACTTT
TRBJ2-5,-,-,TRBV10-3,CAISESRETQYF,TGTGCCATCAGTGAGTCGAGAGAGACCCAGTACTTC
TRBJ1-2,TRBD1,-,TRBV5-5,CASRHQPGQGRNYGYTF,TGTGCCAGCAGACACCAACCGGGACAGGGGAGGAACTATGGCTACACCTTC
TRBJ2-2,TRBD1,-,TRBV25-1,CASSWTGYTGELFF,TGTGCCAGCAGCTGGACAGGGTACACCGGGGAGCTGTTTTTT
TRBJ2-7,TRBD2,few,TRBV4-1,CASSQLIAGTHSYEQYF,TGCGCCAGCAGCCAATTAATAGCGGGGACCCACTCCTACGAGCAGTACTTC
TRBJ2-3,TRBD2,-,TRBV27,CASPAGTSGTDTQYF,TGTGCCAGCCCAGCTGGGACTAGCGGCACAGATACGCAGTATTTT
TRBJ2-3,TRBD2,-,TRBV6-5,CASRLAAITDTQYF,TGTGCCAGCAGGCTAGCGGCGATCACAGATACGCAGTATTTT
TRBJ2-3,-,few,TRBV6-4,CASSVDFTDTQYF,TGTGCCAGCAGTGTAGATTTCACAGATACGCAGTATTTT
TRBJ2-3,TRBD2,-,TRBV7-3,CASSPRVAGDTQYF,TGTGCCAGCAGCCCCAGGGTAGCGGGAGATACGCAGTATTTT
TRBJ2-4,TRBD1,-,TRBV9,CASSVEATGLGNIQYF,TGTGCCAGCAGCGTAGAGGCGACAGGGTTAGGAAACATTCAGTACTTC
TRBJ2-3,-,-,TRBV5-4,CASSFSVNFGTDTQYF,TGTGCCAGCAGCTTCTCTGTCAATTTCGGGACAGATACGCAGTATTTT
TRBJ2-3,-,-,TRBV7-2,CASSPRQADTQYF,TGTGCCAGCAGCCCTCGACAGGCAGATACGCAGTATTTT
TRBJ2-3,TRBD2,-,TRBV27,CASSFSGGLTDTQYF,TGTGCCAGCAGTTTCTCGGGGGGGCTCACAGATACGCAGTATTTT
TRBJ2-5,-,-,TRBV19,CASSIASGTIQETQYF,TGTGCCAGTAGTATTGCTTCCGGGACAATCCAAGAGACCCAGTACTTC
TRBJ1-2,TRBD1,-,TRBV6-5,CASSYGQGGYTF,TGTGCCAGCAGTTACGGACAGGGGGGCTACACCTTC
TRBJ2-1,TRBD2,-,TRBV9,CASSYLAGVDNEQFF,TGTGCCAGCAGCTACCTAGCGGGGGTTGACAATGAGCAGTTCTTC
TRBJ2-3,TRBD1,once,TRBV7-6,CASSLAPQGALGDTQYF,TGTGCCAGCAGCTTAGCACCACAGGGGGCTTTAGGAGATACGCAGTATTTT
TRBJ2-3,TRBD1,-,TRBV6-5,CASSMTGDRRDTQYF,TGTGCCAGCAGTATGACAGGGGACCGCCGAGATACGCAGTATTTT
TRBJ2-1,TRBD2,-,TRBV5-4,CASRYGLEPGEQFF,TGTGCCAGCAGGTACGGACTAGAGCCTGGTGAGCAGTTCTTC
TRBJ2-5,TRBD2,few,TRBV11-3,CASSFGGGKEETQYF,TGTGCCAGCAGCTTCGGCGGGGGGAAAGAGGAGACCCAGTACTTC
TRBJ1-3,-,few,TRBV27,CASSRGQSGNTIYF,TGTGCCAGCAGTAGGGGACAATCAGGAAACACCATATATTTT
TRBJ2-7,TRBD1,-,TRBV7-9,CASSPAGWTGTYEQYF,TGTGCCAGCAGCCCGGCGGGCTGGACAGGGACTTACGAGCAGTACTTC
TRBJ2-3,-,-,TRBV11-3,CASSVDSGTDTQYF,TGTGCCAGCAGCGTCGACAGTGGCACAGATACGCAGTATTTT
TRBJ2-2,-,-,TRBV7-6,CASSLGVGWETANTGELFF,TGTGCCAGCAGCTTAGGTGTGGGGTGGGAGACCGCGAACACCGGGGAGCTGTTTTTT
TRBJ2-3,-,-,TRBV7-3,CASSLRGGSTDTQYF,TGTGCCAGCAGCTTAAGGGGCGGTAGCACAGATACGCAGTATTTT